This entry concerns a single T cell receptor beta chain. The data stem from a study of blood T cell repertoires in COVID-19. As for the study in general: Both acute and convalescent COVID-19 samples were obtained from the United States, Italy and Spain.

Participant age was about 18 to 89 years, and participants resided in around 24 US areas. Cohort 3 recovery required two negative PCRs, clearance, or symptom resolution. Measured with immunoSEQ multiplex PCR; TCRdb has only the in-frame clones, and not every one. This repertoire shows 90,000 to 120,000 clones, 80% to 90% found once; its top ten account for 2.7%. The CDR3 has 15 amino acids. Germline V gene lookup returns CDR1 SGHRS and CDR2 YFSETQ. V shed 4 bases and J 5 bases; nucleotides not matched to a gene: 7. The sequence came from a woman aged 45-59 years who had recovered from COVID-19. The V call is TRBV5-1, the J call TRBJ2-5, with TRBD1 matching 11 bases. Sequenced material: PBMCs or T cells enriched from blood (not recorded which). The CDR3 DNA sequence: TGCGCCAGCAGCGGGGCCGGGACAGGGGGGGAGACCCAGTACTTC. Amino acid sequence: CASSGAGTGGETQYF.